This is a list of T cell receptor beta chains from one sample in a study of T cells in Graves' hyperthyroidism and ophthalmopathy. TCRdb re-called the multiplex PCR reads with MiXCR, one entry per CDR3 protein. Of 470,000 or so distinct CDR3 sequences listed, 20% to 25% were seen once; the top ten hold around 27%. The sample consisted of blood. The receptors here all came from a man aged 18 to 35 with Graves' hyperthyroidism. The CDR3 runs from the conserved cysteine through the conserved F or W. The D gene is left open where the match is weak. Not every row has a clone size; where given, it reads once, few, many or a size class.

cdr3_aa	cdr3_nt	clone_size	v_call	j_call	d_call
CASRTGYEQYF	TGTGCCAGCCGCACGGGCTACGAGCAGTACTTC	.	TRBV6-1	TRBJ2-7	.
CASSGTGKETQYF	TGTGCCAGCAGCGGGACAGGCAAAGAGACCCAGTACTTC	many	TRBV2	TRBJ2-5	TRBD1
CASTWLQGYGYTF	TGTGCCAGCACATGGTTACAGGGCTATGGCTACACCTTC	many	TRBV12-3/TRBV12-4	TRBJ1-2	.
CASSIKMNTEAFF	TGTGCCAGTAGTATTAAGATGAACACTGAAGCTTTCTTT	many	TRBV19	TRBJ1-1	.
CASSSLNGGGRGETQYF	TGTGCCAGCAGTTCTCTCAATGGGGGGGGCCGGGGAGAGACCCAGTACTTC	many	TRBV28	TRBJ2-5	.
CASSRGRDGYTF	TGTGCCAGCAGCCGGGGACGGGATGGCTACACCTTC	many	TRBV7-9	TRBJ1-2	.
CASQSGGESYEQYF	TGTGCCAGCCAGAGCGGGGGGGAGTCCTACGAGCAGTACTTC	many	TRBV6-1	TRBJ2-7	TRBD2
CASKLRVAGELFF	TGTGCCAGCAAATTAAGGGTAGCCGGGGAGCTGTTTTTT	.	TRBV2	TRBJ2-2	.
CSARPQMGEQFF	TGCAGTGCCCGTCCCCAGATGGGTGAGCAGTTCTTC	many	TRBV20-1	TRBJ2-1	.
CASSPGTPYKQYF	TGTGCCAGCAGCCCCGGGACACCCTACAAGCAGTACTTC	.	TRBV11-2	TRBJ2-7	.
CASSSHRGFNEQYF	TGTGCCAGCAGTTCGCACAGGGGGTTCAACGAGCAGTACTTC	many	TRBV6-5	TRBJ2-7	TRBD1
CASSEAVWEVAAYEQYF	TGTGCCAGCAGTGAAGCGGTATGGGAAGTGGCAGCTTACGAGCAGTACTTC	many	TRBV6-1	TRBJ2-7	.
CASSFLDGTYEQYF	TGTGCCAGCAGTTTTCTTGACGGTACCTACGAGCAGTACTTC	many	TRBV12-3/TRBV12-4	TRBJ2-7	.
CASTAGRSYTF	TGTGCCAGCACCGCCGGGAGGTCCTACACCTTC	.	TRBV6-1	TRBJ1-2	.
CASSQGTSGNYEQYF	TGCGCCAGCAGCCAAGGGACTAGCGGAAACTACGAGCAGTACTTC	once	TRBV4-1	TRBJ2-7	TRBD2
CASSIYGFGHTEAFF	TGTGCCAGTAGTATATATGGCTTTGGGCACACTGAAGCTTTCTTT	many	TRBV19	TRBJ1-1	.
CAISESSSNYEQYF	TGTGCCATCAGTGAGTCGAGTAGTAACTACGAGCAGTACTTC	.	TRBV10-3	TRBJ2-7	.
CASSYKIDGGITYEQYF	TGTGCCAGCAGTTACAAAATTGATGGTGGAATTACCTACGAGCAGTACTTC	.	TRBV6-2/TRBV6-3	TRBJ2-7	.
CASSETGGSSVEAFF	TGTGCCAGCAGTGAGACAGGGGGGAGTAGCGTTGAAGCTTTCTTT	.	TRBV6-1	TRBJ1-1	TRBD1
CASSWVPVGLEQYF	TGTGCCAGCAGCTGGGTCCCAGTTGGGTTGGAGCAGTACTTC	many	TRBV12-3/TRBV12-4	TRBJ2-7	.
CAGSRGPRADYGYTF	TGTGCCGGATCCCGCGGACCGAGGGCGGACTATGGCTACACCTTC	once	TRBV30	TRBJ1-2	.
CASTETQTGGYTF	TGTGCCAGCACCGAGACCCAAACGGGCGGCTACACCTTC	.	TRBV11-2	TRBJ1-2	.
CSAPRDTYYEQYF	TGCAGTGCTCCGAGGGACACCTACTACGAGCAGTACTTC	.	TRBV20-1	TRBJ2-7	.
CASSLGVNQPQHF	TGTGCCAGCAGTTTGGGGGTAAATCAGCCCCAGCATTTT	many	TRBV11-2	TRBJ1-5	.
CASSSVFMNTEAFF	TGTGCCAGCAGCTCCGTCTTTATGAACACTGAAGCTTTCTTT	many	TRBV11-2	TRBJ1-1	.
CASSVGGTNTEAFF	TGTGCCAGCAGCGTAGGAGGTACCAACACTGAAGCTTTCTTT	many	TRBV9	TRBJ1-1	.
CASSPPGGSGNTIYF	TGTGCCAGCAGTCCCCCCGGGGGGTCTGGAAACACCATATATTTT	few	TRBV12-3/TRBV12-4	TRBJ1-3	.
CASSLVMTKQETQYF	TGTGCCAGCAGCTTAGTAATGACTAAACAAGAGACCCAGTACTTC	few	TRBV11-2	TRBJ2-5	.
CASSVHQGDQETQYF	TGTGCCAGCAGTGTCCACCAGGGGGACCAAGAGACCCAGTACTTC	.	TRBV2	TRBJ2-5	TRBD1
CASSAAGEVREQYF	TGTGCCAGCAGCGCCGCTGGGGAGGTTCGCGAGCAGTACTTC	.	TRBV12-3/TRBV12-4	TRBJ2-7	.
CATGQGNEQYF	TGTGCCACGGGACAGGGGAACGAGCAGTACTTC	many	TRBV19	TRBJ2-7	TRBD1
CASSLTVSGGYTF	TGTGCCAGCAGCTTAACCGTTTCGGGTGGCTACACCTTC	.	TRBV11-2	TRBJ1-2	.
CASTAGSKETQYF	TGCGCCAGCACTGCGGGGAGTAAAGAGACCCAGTACTTC	many	TRBV5-1	TRBJ2-5	.
CASRNTGAPGNTIYF	TGTGCCAGTCGAAACACAGGGGCCCCTGGAAACACCATATATTTT	many	TRBV12-3/TRBV12-4	TRBJ1-3	TRBD1
CASSSVLGTGEGQETQYF	TGTGCCAGCAGCTCCGTCCTGGGGACAGGGGAGGGCCAAGAGACCCAGTACTTC	.	TRBV11-2	TRBJ2-5	TRBD1
CASSLEAGDTEAFF	TGCGCCAGCAGCTTGGAGGCAGGGGACACTGAAGCTTTCTTT	many	TRBV5-1	TRBJ1-1	.
CASSLSLSGPTQYF	TGTGCCAGCAGTCTTTCCCTTAGCGGTCCTACGCAGTATTTT	few	TRBV28	TRBJ2-3	.
CSVLGEGADNTEAFF	TGCAGCGTTCTAGGGGAGGGGGCGGATAACACTGAAGCTTTCTTT	many	TRBV29-1	TRBJ1-1	TRBD1
CSARFRETQYF	TGCAGTGCTAGATTCCGGGAGACCCAGTACTTC	few	TRBV20-1	TRBJ2-5	.
CASSFSDLRDHQPQHF	TGTGCCAGCAGCTTTAGTGACCTACGGGACCATCAGCCCCAGCATTTT	few	TRBV11-1	TRBJ1-5	.
CASSLTGGRHSSDPFYEQYF	TGTGCCAGCAGTTTAACCGGGGGGCGCCATAGCTCCGACCCTTTCTACGAGCAGTACTTC	.	TRBV12-3/TRBV12-4	TRBJ2-7	.
CASSMGLEIPYEQYF	TGTGCCAGCAGCATGGGACTGGAAATACCCTACGAGCAGTACTTC	many	TRBV11-2	TRBJ2-7	.
CASSQEKYSLYEQYF	TGCGCCAGCAGCCAAGAAAAATACTCACTCTACGAGCAGTACTTC	few	TRBV4-1	TRBJ2-7	.
CASSVQGSNQPQHF	TGTGCCAGTAGTGTCCAGGGTAGCAATCAGCCCCAGCATTTT	many	TRBV19	TRBJ1-5	.
CASSGGTDNYGYTF	TGTGCCAGCAGTGGTGGGACAGACAACTATGGCTACACCTTC	many	TRBV28	TRBJ1-2	TRBD1
CASSSGQGWNIQYF	TGTGCCAGCAGTTCCGGACAGGGGTGGAACATTCAGTACTTC	many	TRBV28	TRBJ2-4	TRBD1
CASSAKWSSYEQYF	TGTGCCAGCAGTGCAAAGTGGAGCTCCTACGAGCAGTACTTC	.	TRBV28	TRBJ2-7	.
CATRERGLMNTEAFF	TGTGCCACCCGGGAGAGGGGACTCATGAACACTGAAGCTTTCTTT	few	TRBV10-3	TRBJ1-1	.
CASSPPGTGNIQYF	TGTGCCAGCAGCCCCCCCGGGACAGGGAACATTCAGTACTTC	few	TRBV9	TRBJ2-4	TRBD1
CASSPATRTEAFF	TGTGCCAGTAGTCCGGCTACAAGGACTGAAGCTTTCTTT	many	TRBV19	TRBJ1-1	.
CSVVRRPMNTEAFF	TGCAGCGTGGTGAGGCGGCCGATGAACACTGAAGCTTTCTTT	many	TRBV29-1	TRBJ1-1	.
CASSGQRWNTGELFF	TGTGCCAGCAGTGGGCAGCGCTGGAACACCGGGGAGCTGTTTTTT	.	TRBV6-1	TRBJ2-2	.
CANSLTGQPSGNTIYF	TGTGCCAACTCACTGACGGGACAGCCTTCTGGAAACACCATATATTTT	many	TRBV10-3	TRBJ1-3	TRBD1
CSAGQGGEETQYF	TGCAGTGCTGGACAGGGTGGGGAAGAGACCCAGTACTTC	few	TRBV20-1	TRBJ2-5	TRBD1
CASSGAGTATYEQYF	TGTGCCAGCAGCGGCGCCGGGACAGCTACCTACGAGCAGTACTTC	many	TRBV7-9	TRBJ2-7	TRBD1